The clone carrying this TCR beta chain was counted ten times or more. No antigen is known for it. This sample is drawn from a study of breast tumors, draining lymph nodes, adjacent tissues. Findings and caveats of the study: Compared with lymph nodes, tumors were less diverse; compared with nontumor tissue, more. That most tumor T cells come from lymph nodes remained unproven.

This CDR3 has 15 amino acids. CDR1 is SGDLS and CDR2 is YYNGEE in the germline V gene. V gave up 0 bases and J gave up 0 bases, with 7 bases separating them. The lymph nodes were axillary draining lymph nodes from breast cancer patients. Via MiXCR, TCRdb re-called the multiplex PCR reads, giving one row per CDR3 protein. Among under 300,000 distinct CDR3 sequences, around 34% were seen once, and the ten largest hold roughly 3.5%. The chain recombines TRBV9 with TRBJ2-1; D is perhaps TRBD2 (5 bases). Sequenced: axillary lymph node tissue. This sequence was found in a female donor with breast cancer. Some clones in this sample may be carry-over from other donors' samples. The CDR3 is CASSVGSDSYNEQFF. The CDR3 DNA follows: TGTGCCAGCAGCGTAGGTAGCGACTCCTACAATGAGCAGTTCTTC.